This TCR beta chain appears in the sequencing data of a study of monozygotic twins with inflammatory bowel disease. CDR3 length: 14 residues. From germline, CDR1 is MNHEY and CDR2 SVGAGI. Template switching incorporated UMIs with a 6-nucleotide sample barcode. TCRdb reanalyzed the 5' RACE reads, giving one entry per CDR3 protein sequence and no DNA. The sample has some 170,000 distinct CDR3 sequences. V gene TRBV6-5 combines with J gene TRBJ2-5; TCRdb lists TRBD2, though no DNA is available to test this call. Source material: blood. The sequence derives from a human donor with ulcerative colitis or Crohn's disease, or a healthy co-twin of an affected twin (not recorded which). Here the CDR3 reads CASSYGAVRGTQYF.